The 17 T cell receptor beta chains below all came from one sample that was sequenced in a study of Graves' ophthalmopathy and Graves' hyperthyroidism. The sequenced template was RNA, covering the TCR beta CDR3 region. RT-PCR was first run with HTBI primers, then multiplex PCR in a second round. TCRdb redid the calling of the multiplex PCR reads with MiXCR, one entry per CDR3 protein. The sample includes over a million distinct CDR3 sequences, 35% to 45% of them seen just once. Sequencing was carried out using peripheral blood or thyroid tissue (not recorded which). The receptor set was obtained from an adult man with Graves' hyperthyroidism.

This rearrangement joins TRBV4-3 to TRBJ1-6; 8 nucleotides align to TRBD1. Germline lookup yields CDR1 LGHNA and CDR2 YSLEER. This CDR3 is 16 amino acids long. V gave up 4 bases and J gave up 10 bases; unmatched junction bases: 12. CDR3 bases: TGCGCCAGCAGCCTATGGATGACAGGGGAAGGATCACCCCTCCACTTT. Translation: CASSLWMTGEGSPLHF.

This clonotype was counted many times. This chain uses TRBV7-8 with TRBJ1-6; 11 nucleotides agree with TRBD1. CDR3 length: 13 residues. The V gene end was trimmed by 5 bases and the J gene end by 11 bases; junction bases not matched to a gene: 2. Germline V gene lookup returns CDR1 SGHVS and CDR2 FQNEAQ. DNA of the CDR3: TGTGCCAGCAGCCCGGGACAGGGGGCACCCCTCCACTTT. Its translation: CASSPGQGAPLHF.

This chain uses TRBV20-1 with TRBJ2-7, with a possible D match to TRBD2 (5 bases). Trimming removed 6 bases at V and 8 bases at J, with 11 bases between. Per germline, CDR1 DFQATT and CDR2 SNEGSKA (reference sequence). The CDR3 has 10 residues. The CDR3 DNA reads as TGCAGTGCCTTCGGGAATAAGCAGTACTTC. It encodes CSAFGNKQYF.

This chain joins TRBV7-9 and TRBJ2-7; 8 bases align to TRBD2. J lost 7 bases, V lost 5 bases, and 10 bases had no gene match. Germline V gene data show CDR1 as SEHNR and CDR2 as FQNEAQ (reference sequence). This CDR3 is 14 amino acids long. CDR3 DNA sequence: TGTGCCAGCAGCCCGCTCGGGGGGGCCGGTGAGCAGTACTTC. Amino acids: CASSPLGGAGEQYF.

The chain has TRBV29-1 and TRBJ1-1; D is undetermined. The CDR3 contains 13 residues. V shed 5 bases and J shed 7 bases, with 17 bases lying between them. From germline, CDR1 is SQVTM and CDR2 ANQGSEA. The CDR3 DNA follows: TGCAGCGTTAAGGTCTCGAGGCAATTTGAAGCTTTCTTT. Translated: CSVKVSRQFEAFF.

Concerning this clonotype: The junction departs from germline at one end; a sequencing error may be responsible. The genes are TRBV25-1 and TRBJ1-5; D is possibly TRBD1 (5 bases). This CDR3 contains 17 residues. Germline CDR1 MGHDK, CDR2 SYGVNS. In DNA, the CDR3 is TGTGCCAGCAGTGCTAGAGGATCGGACCCAGGGAATCGGCCCCAGCATTTT. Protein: CASSARGSDPGNRPQHF.

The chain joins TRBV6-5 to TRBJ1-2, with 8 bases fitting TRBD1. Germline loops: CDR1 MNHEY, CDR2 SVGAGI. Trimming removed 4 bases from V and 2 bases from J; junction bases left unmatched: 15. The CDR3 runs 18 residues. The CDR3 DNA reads TGTGCCAGCAGTTTAGATACAGGGGGATACGGACGGAACTATGGCTACACCTTC. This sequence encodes CASSLDTGGYGRNYGYTF.

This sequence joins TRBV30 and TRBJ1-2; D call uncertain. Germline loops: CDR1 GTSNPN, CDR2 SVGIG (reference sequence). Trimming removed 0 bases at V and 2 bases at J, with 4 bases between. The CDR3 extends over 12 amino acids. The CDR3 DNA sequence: TGTGCCTGGAGTGTAATGAACTATGGCTACACCTTC. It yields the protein CAWSVMNYGYTF.

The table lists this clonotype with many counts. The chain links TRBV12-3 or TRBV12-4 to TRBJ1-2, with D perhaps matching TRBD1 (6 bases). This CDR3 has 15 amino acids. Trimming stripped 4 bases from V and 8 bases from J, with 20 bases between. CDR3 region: CASSSRGRGVKGYTF. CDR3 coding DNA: TGTGCCAGCAGTTCTCGCGGGAGGGGGGTCAAGGGCTACACCTTC.

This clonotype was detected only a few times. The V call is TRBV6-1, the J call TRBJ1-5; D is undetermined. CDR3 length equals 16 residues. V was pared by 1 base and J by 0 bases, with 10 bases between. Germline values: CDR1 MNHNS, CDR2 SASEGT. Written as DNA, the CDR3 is TGTGCCAGCAGTGAAGGTTGGGGTTATAGCAATCAGCCCCAGCATTTT. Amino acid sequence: CASSEGWGYSNQPQHF.

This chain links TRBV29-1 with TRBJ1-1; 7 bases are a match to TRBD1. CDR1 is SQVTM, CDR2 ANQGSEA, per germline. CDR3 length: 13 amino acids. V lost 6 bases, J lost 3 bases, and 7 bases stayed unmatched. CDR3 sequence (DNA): TGCAGCGTGCACAGGGGTTCGCACACTGAAGCTTTCTTT. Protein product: CSVHRGSHTEAFF.

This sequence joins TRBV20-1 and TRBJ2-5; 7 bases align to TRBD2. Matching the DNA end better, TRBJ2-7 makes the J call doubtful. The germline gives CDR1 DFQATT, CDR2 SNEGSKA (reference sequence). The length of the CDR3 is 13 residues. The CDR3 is CSSYRGEGYEQYF. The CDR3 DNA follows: TGCAGTTCATACCGGGGGGAGGGATACGAGCAGTACTTC.

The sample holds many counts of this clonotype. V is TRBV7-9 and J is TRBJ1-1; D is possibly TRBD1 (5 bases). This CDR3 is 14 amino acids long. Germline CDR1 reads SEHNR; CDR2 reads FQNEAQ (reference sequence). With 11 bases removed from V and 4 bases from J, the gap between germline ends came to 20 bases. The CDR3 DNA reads TGTGCCGGAACGCCAGGCAGGGCGGGCACTGAAGCTTTCTTT. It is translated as CAGTPGRAGTEAFF.

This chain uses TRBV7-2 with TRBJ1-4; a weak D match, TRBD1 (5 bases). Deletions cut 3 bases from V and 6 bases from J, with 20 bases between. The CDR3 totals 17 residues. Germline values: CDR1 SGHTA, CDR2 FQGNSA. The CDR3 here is CASSFQGRGRLDEKLFF. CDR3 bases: TGTGCCAGCAGCTTCCAAGGGAGGGGCCGCCTTGATGAAAAACTGTTTTTT.

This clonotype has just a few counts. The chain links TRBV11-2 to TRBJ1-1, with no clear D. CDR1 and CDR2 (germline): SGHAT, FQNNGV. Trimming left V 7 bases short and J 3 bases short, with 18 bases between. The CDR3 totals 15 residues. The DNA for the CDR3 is TGTGCCAGCATCGAAACCGGGATTCGAGACACTGAAGCTTTCTTT. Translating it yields CASIETGIRDTEAFF.

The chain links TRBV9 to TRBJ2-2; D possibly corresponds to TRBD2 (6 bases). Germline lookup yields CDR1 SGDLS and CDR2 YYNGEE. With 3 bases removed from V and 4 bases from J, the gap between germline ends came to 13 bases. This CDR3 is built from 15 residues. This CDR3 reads CASSADGLSTGELFF. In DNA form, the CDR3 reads TGTGCCAGCAGCGCCGACGGACTATCCACCGGGGAGCTGTTTTTT.

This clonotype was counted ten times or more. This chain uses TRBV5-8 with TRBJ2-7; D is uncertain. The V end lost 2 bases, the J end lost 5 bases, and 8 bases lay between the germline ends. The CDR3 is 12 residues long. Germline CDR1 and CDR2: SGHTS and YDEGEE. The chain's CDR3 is CASSFTPHEQYF. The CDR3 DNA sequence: TGTGCCAGCAGCTTCACCCCCCACGAGCAGTACTTC.